This T cell receptor (beta chain) was obtained from a study of cytomegalovirus exposure and HLA in healthy donors. Germline V gene lookup returns CDR1 MGHRA and CDR2 YSYEKL. The CDR3 runs to 13 residues. V lost 4 bases and J 5 bases, leaving 11 bases between the germline ends. The PCR ran on 60 Vbeta and 13 Jbeta primers. Profiling relied on immunoSEQ multiplex PCR, and the TCRdb table lists in-frame clones only, not all of them. This table has under 130,000 clones, around 80% appearing once. The sample comprised PBMCs. This chain joins TRBV4-1 and TRBJ1-2, with D unclear. This sequence was found in a female donor in good health and CMV-seropositive. The CDR3 DNA sequence: TGCGCCAGCAGCCCCTCCGATAGATATGGCTACACCTTC. The encoded protein is CASSPSDRYGYTF.